These 24 T cell receptor beta chains were sequenced from one sample in a study of control samples from healthy donors and cancer patients. Using immunoSEQ multiplex PCR, the repertoire was profiled, and TCRdb retains in-frame clones only, with some absent. The sample shows some 140,000 clones, just under 95% of them seen only once. Sequencing used blood. These receptors came from a man aged 25-45 years in good health.

A remark on this clone: One end of the junction is discordant with germline, which a read error may explain. The V call is TRBV15, the J call TRBJ2-1; 7 bases match TRBD1. This CDR3 region has 11 residues. Germline V CDR1 and CDR2: LNHNV, YYDKDF (reference sequence). This CDR3 reads CATSRGNEQFF. The CDR3 DNA follows: TGTGCCACGAGCAGGGGGAATGAGCAGTTCTTC.

The chain is built from TRBV28 and TRBJ2-3; D not certain. Germline values: CDR1 MDHEN, CDR2 SYDVKM. The CDR3 is made up of 15 amino acids. Between the trimmed V and J ends, which lost 3 bases and 10 bases, there was a span of 20 bases. The CDR3, as DNA: TGTGCCAGCAGTTTTGTTGAGCCCCACCTTGGTTCGCAGTATTTT. Protein product: CASSFVEPHLGSQYF.

The V call is TRBV6-1, the J call TRBJ2-2; TRBD1 agrees at 9 bases. The CDR3 sequence is 16 residues long. Losses at the gene ends were 3 bases for V and 6 bases for J; bases not matched to a gene: 8. Germline V gene lookup returns CDR1 MNHNS and CDR2 SASEGT. The CDR3 nucleotides are TGTGCCAGCAGTGATTTCGGGACAGGGAGGTCCGGGGAGCTGTTTTTT. This codes for CASSDFGTGRSGELFF.

The gene calls are TRBV5-8 and TRBJ1-1, with D hard to call. This CDR3 is 10 amino acids long. Looked up from germline, CDR1 is SGHTS and CDR2 is YDEGEE. Trimming shortened V by 10 bases and J by 8 bases, and 12 bases separated the two germline ends. The CDR3 DNA sequence: TGTGCCGAAAAAGGCTGGGAAGCTTTCTTT. Encoded protein: CAEKGWEAFF. The entire variable domain, with the rest obtained from reference TRBV5-8 and TRBJ1-1, is as follows: EAGVTQSPTHLIKTRGQQATLRCSPISGHTSVYWYQQALGLGLQFLLWYDEGEERNRGNFPPRFSGRQFPNYSSELNVNALELEDSALYLCAEKGWEAFFGQGTRLTVV.

The chain recombines TRBV2 with TRBJ1-5, with D perhaps TRBD1 (5 bases). This CDR3 spans 14 amino acids. Germline V gene sequence: CDR1 SNHLY, CDR2 FYNNEI. V lost 3 bases and J 3 bases, leaving 9 bases between the germline ends. The CDR3 is CASSDAGSNQPQHF. CDR3 in DNA: TGTGCCAGCAGTGACGCAGGGTCCAATCAGCCCCAGCATTTT.

The sample holds one count of this clone. J is TRBJ2-1 and V is TRBV15, with a possible D match to TRBD2 (6 bases). Per germline, CDR1 LNHNV and CDR2 YYDKDF (reference sequence). This CDR3 is 15 amino acids long. V shed 0 bases and J shed 6 bases, with 12 bases lying between them. Here the CDR3 DNA reads TGTGCCACCAGCAGAGATTCTGCCGGGAGCAATGAGCAGTTCTTC. Its protein product is CATSRDSAGSNEQFF.

The sample holds a few counts of this clone. The J gene is TRBJ1-3, the V gene TRBV14, with 7 nucleotides matching TRBD1. The length of the CDR3 is 16 residues. From germline, CDR1 is SGHDN and CDR2 FVKESK. After removal of 0 bases from V and 5 bases from J, the junction contained 7 bases not matched to a gene. The CDR3 loop is CASSQDRTGGRNTIYF. For the CDR3, the DNA is TGTGCCAGCAGCCAAGATAGGACAGGCGGACGAAACACCATATATTTT. The whole variable domain, filled in from reference TRBV14 and TRBJ1-3, reads EAGVTQFPSHSVIEKGQTVTLRCDPISGHDNLYWYRRVMGKEIKFLLHFVKESKQDESGMPNNRFLAERTGGTYSTLKVQPAELEDSGVYFCASSQDRTGGRNTIYFGEGSWLTVV.

CDR3 protein: CASSFGYAYEQYF. The CDR3 DNA follows: TGTGCCAGCAGTTTCGGGTATGCCTACGAGCAGTACTTC. The V call is TRBV27, the J call TRBJ2-7; D is uncertain. V dropped 3 bases and J dropped 2 bases, with 8 bases sitting between them. This CDR3 has 13 amino acids. CDR1 is MNHEY and CDR2 is SMNVEV in the germline V gene (reference sequence).

This clone was counted once. V and J are TRBV13 and TRBJ2-3; D is undetermined. Trimming removed 2 bases from V and 2 bases from J, with 8 bases in between. Germline CDR1 reads PRHDT; CDR2 reads FYEKMQ (reference sequence). This CDR3 comprises 14 residues. CDR3: CASSLINLTDTQYF. The CDR3 DNA reads TGTGCCAGCAGCTTAATCAACCTCACAGATACGCAGTATTTT.

This rearrangement joins TRBV27 to TRBJ1-1; D unclear. Germline V gene lookup returns CDR1 MNHEY and CDR2 SMNVEV (reference sequence). Trimming left V 11 bases short and J 7 bases short, with 14 bases between. This CDR3 has 11 amino acids. CDR3 sequence: CARARTFEAFF. The CDR3 DNA sequence: TGTGCCCGCGCAAGGACCTTTGAAGCTTTCTTT.

The chain combines TRBV28 with TRBJ1-3; 9 positions agree with TRBD1. The V gene's germline CDR1 is MDHEN and CDR2 SYDVKM. J lost 4 bases, V lost 7 bases, and 8 bases had no gene match. This CDR3 contains 15 residues. The CDR3 DNA sequence: TGTGCCAGCATCGGACAGGGGTTAATAGGAAACACCATATATTTT. It is translated as CASIGQGLIGNTIYF.

There are a few counts of this clone. The V gene is TRBV2, the J gene TRBJ1-6; D is uncertain. CDR3 length equals 17 residues. CDR1 is SNHLY and CDR2 is FYNNEI in the germline V gene. V was clipped by 3 bases and J by 0 bases, with 12 bases between them. The DNA of the CDR3 is TGTGCCAGCAGTGATTGGCACCTTAGCTCCTATAATTCACCCCTCCACTTT. This encodes CASSDWHLSSYNSPLHF.

V and J are TRBV4-2 and TRBJ1-4; D possibly corresponds to TRBD1 (5 bases). Germline V gene lookup returns CDR1 LGHNA and CDR2 YNFKEQ. Deletions cut 2 bases from V and 5 bases from J, with 15 bases between. The CDR3 runs 16 residues. CDR3 coding DNA: TGTGCCAGCAGCCAAAGACAGCAATCTAAAAATGAAAAACTGTTTTTT. It yields the protein CASSQRQQSKNEKLFF.

The count of this clone is one. In the same sample, other DNA sequences code for this CDR3. The rearrangement links TRBV28 to TRBJ1-6; D is uncertain. Deletions cut 3 bases from V and 0 bases from J, with 12 bases between. The CDR3 spans 17 residues. In germline, CDR1 is MDHEN, CDR2 SYDVKM. In DNA form, the CDR3 reads TGTGCCAGCAGTTTTGTCAGTACCAGCTCCTATAATTCACCCCTCCACTTT. Translated, it gives CASSFVSTSSYNSPLHF.

This chain connects TRBV30 to TRBJ2-1; D perhaps matches TRBD1 (5 bases). In germline, CDR1 is GTSNPN, CDR2 SVGIG (reference sequence). V lost 3 bases and J 4 bases, leaving 10 bases between the germline ends. The CDR3 runs to 13 residues. DNA for the CDR3: TGTGCCTGGAGCGCAGACAGTTACAATGAGCAGTTCTTC. It specifies CAWSADSYNEQFF.

V usage is TRBV2 and J usage is TRBJ1-6, with D perhaps TRBD1 (6 bases). V was cut by 3 bases and J by 2 bases, with 8 bases left in between. Germline loops: CDR1 SNHLY, CDR2 FYNNEI. CDR3 length: 15 amino acids. Written as DNA, the CDR3 is TGTGCCAGCAGTGACAGGGGACCCTATAATTCACCCCTCCACTTT. This gives the protein CASSDRGPYNSPLHF.

The rearrangement uses TRBV7-8 and TRBJ2-7; weak D call: TRBD2 (5 bases). CDR1 and CDR2 (germline): SGHVS, FQNEAQ. Trimming left V 5 bases short and J 5 bases short, with 13 bases between. The CDR3 has 13 residues. The CDR3 region is CASSITEDNEQYF. The CDR3 DNA sequence: TGTGCCAGCAGCATCACGGAGGATAACGAGCAGTACTTC.

This rearrangement joins TRBV6-6 to TRBJ1-2; no firm D call. Per germline, CDR1 MNHNY and CDR2 SVGAGI (reference sequence). CDR3 length: 14 residues. Trimming cost V 10 bases and J 4 bases, with 19 bases left between them. CDR3 sequence: CATLSNLNRYGYTF. DNA for the CDR3: TGTGCCACCCTATCAAACCTTAACCGCTATGGCTACACCTTC.

The chain links TRBV9 to TRBJ2-5; D may match TRBD1 or TRBD2 (5 bases each). The V gene's germline CDR1 is SGDLS and CDR2 YYNGEE. The CDR3 length is 15 residues. V shed 0 bases and J shed 1 base, with 10 bases lying between them. CDR3 nucleotide sequence: TGTGCCAGCAGCGTAGGGGAGACAGCCCAAGAGACCCAGTACTTC. Translation gives CASSVGETAQETQYF.

V usage is TRBV18 and J usage is TRBJ1-5; no clear D gene. Trimming left V 6 bases short and J 3 bases short, with 9 bases between. CDR3 size: 13 residues. The germline CDR1 and CDR2 sequences are KGHSH and LQKENI. Here the CDR3 DNA reads TGTGCCAGCTCTCCCTCTCTCAATCAGCCCCAGCATTTT. The encoded protein is CASSPSLNQPQHF.

The chain combines TRBV11-3 with TRBJ2-1; D not certain. From germline, CDR1 is SGHNT and CDR2 YENEEA. The CDR3 has 12 amino acids. V lost 3 bases and J lost 7, with 7 bases in between. The CDR3 protein is CASSLLGNEQFF. The DNA of the CDR3 is TGTGCCAGCAGCTTGTTAGGAAATGAGCAGTTCTTC.

The chain couples TRBV4-1 to TRBJ2-5; D ambiguous. The V gene's germline CDR1 is MGHRA and CDR2 YSYEKL. V gave up 6 bases and J gave up 2 bases, with 13 bases separating them. The CDR3 has 14 residues. The CDR3 bases are TGCGCCAGCAGTTCGGTAACAGATCAAGAGACCCAGTACTTC. This codes for CASSSVTDQETQYF.

This CDR3 reads CASSEAIGSRPQHF. The CDR3 region has the DNA TGTGCCAGCAGTGAAGCGATAGGATCACGGCCCCAGCATTTT. J is TRBJ1-5 and V is TRBV6-1; D gene unclear. Germline CDR1 MNHNS, CDR2 SASEGT. Trimming shortened V by 0 bases and J by 9 bases, and 12 bases separated the two germline ends. The CDR3 loop spans 14 amino acids.

The chain employs TRBV7-9 and TRBJ2-1, with TRBD2 matching over 11 bases. Germline assignment: CDR1 SEHNR and CDR2 FQNEAQ (reference sequence). The CDR3 has 15 amino acids. V dropped 1 base and J dropped 9; count of bases not matched to a gene: 5. The CDR3 here is CASSLVSGRAGEQFF. In nucleotides, the CDR3 is TGTGCCAGCAGCTTAGTTAGCGGGAGGGCCGGTGAGCAGTTCTTC.